These T cell receptor beta chains were read from a single sample in a study of blood T cell repertoires in COVID-19. This table comes from immunoSEQ multiplex PCR, and its TCRdb copy is limited to in-frame clones, with some not included. The sample holds about 670,000 clones, approximately 90% seen once. The sequencing sample was made of peripheral blood. Every receptor here comes from a woman aged 18 to 35 with acute or convalescent COVID-19. Each CDR3 is given with its conserved first and last residue. D genes are given only for firm matches. Some rows have no size entry. The others give once, few or many, or a class for an expanded clone.

v_gene	d_gene	j_gene	abundance	CDR3aa	CDR3nt
TRBV4-2	NA	TRBJ1-1	NA	CASSQDHGTGGTEAFF	TGTGCCAGCAGCCAAGACCATGGAACCGGGGGGACGGAAGCTTTCTTT
TRBV4-1	TRBD1	TRBJ1-6	few	CASSQGDSRNSPLHF	TGCGCCAGCAGCCAAGGGGACAGTAGAAATTCACCCCTCCACTTT
TRBV5-1	TRBD2	TRBJ2-7	NA	CASSPGGARLQEQYF	TGCGCCAGCAGCCCGGGGGGAGCTAGGCTACAGGAGCAGTACTTC
TRBV7-2	TRBD2	TRBJ2-2	NA	CASSFKRGGGTGELFF	TGTGCCAGCAGCTTCAAGCGGGGGGGCGGCACCGGGGAGCTGTTTTTT
TRBV4-1	NA	TRBJ1-1	NA	CASSQVHGGWAFF	TGCGCCAGCAGCCAAGTCCATGGGGGGTGGGCTTTCTTT
TRBV5-1	TRBD1	TRBJ1-2	NA	CASSFTGGSYGYTF	TGCGCCAGCAGCTTCACAGGGGGGAGCTATGGCTACACCTTC
TRBV4-2	TRBD2	TRBJ2-1	NA	CASSQDLSGGANEQFF	TGTGCCAGCAGCCAAGATCTAAGCGGGGGGGCCAATGAGCAGTTCTTC
TRBV7-3	NA	TRBJ1-2	NA	CASSLGPQGLDGYTF	TGTGCCAGCAGCTTGGGGCCTCAGGGGTTGGACGGCTACACCTTC
TRBV18	NA	TRBJ1-4	NA	CASSPTEINEKLFF	TGTGCCAGCTCACCAACAGAGATAAATGAAAAACTGTTTTTT
TRBV25-1	TRBD1	TRBJ1-1	NA	CASSEPLPGQGNTEAFF	TGTGCCAGCAGTGAACCACTACCCGGACAGGGGAACACTGAAGCTTTCTTT
TRBV7-3	NA	TRBJ1-2	once	CASSPGRSGEYGYTF	TGTGCCAGCAGCCCGGGACGATCGGGGGAGTATGGCTACACCTTC
TRBV7-2	NA	TRBJ2-5	NA	CASSTPYYRAQETQYF	TGTGCCAGCAGCACACCCTACTACAGGGCTCAAGAGACCCAGTACTTC
TRBV9	NA	TRBJ1-1	NA	CASSPPGTEAFF	TGTGCCAGCAGCCCCCCGGGTACTGAAGCTTTCTTT
TRBV10-3	NA	TRBJ1-2	NA	CAISEARGLNGYTF	TGTGCCATCAGTGAGGCGAGGGGGTTAAATGGCTACACCTTC
TRBV6-6	NA	TRBJ1-1	NA	CASSYSSGVGTEAFF	TGTGCCAGCAGTTACTCGTCGGGGGTCGGCACTGAAGCTTTCTTT
TRBV27	TRBD2	TRBJ2-3	NA	CASSPERGGGSDTQYF	TGTGCCAGCAGTCCTGAGCGGGGGGGCGGGTCAGATACGCAGTATTTT
TRBV4-2	TRBD2	TRBJ2-3	NA	CASSSSGGNSGPDTQYF	TGTGCCAGCAGCTCTAGCGGGGGTAATTCGGGCCCAGATACGCAGTATTTT
TRBV19	TRBD1	TRBJ2-7	NA	CASSIGQVYEQYF	TGTGCCAGTAGTATCGGACAGGTTTACGAGCAGTACTTC
TRBV19	NA	TRBJ1-2	NA	CASIPTTISYGYTF	TGTGCCAGTATTCCGACTACAATCAGCTATGGCTACACCTTC
TRBV7-9	TRBD1	TRBJ2-7	few	CASSYGQGTGDEQYF	TGTGCCAGCAGCTACGGACAGGGTACCGGGGACGAGCAGTACTTC
TRBV5-5	NA	TRBJ1-6	NA	CASSWSGGITYNSPLHF	TGTGCCAGCAGCTGGAGCGGGGGAATAACCTATAATTCACCCCTCCACTTT
TRBV5-8	TRBD1	TRBJ2-1	NA	CASRGEQGNPYNEQFF	TGTGCCAGCAGGGGGGAACAGGGGAATCCCTACAATGAGCAGTTCTTC
TRBV6-5	TRBD1	TRBJ1-2	NA	CASSRGQGADYTF	TGTGCCAGCAGCCGGGGACAGGGTGCTGACTACACCTTC
TRBV18	TRBD1	TRBJ1-2	NA	CASSLDRERRYTF	TGTGCCAGCTCCCTGGACAGGGAGCGCCGCTACACCTTC
TRBV2	TRBD2	TRBJ2-3	NA	CASSRQAGFTDTQYF	TGTGCCAGCAGTCGTCAAGCGGGGTTCACAGATACGCAGTATTTT
TRBV10-2	NA	TRBJ1-5	NA	CASAQSGEENLVQPQHF	TGCGCCAGCGCTCAATCCGGGGAAGAGAATCTCGTTCAGCCCCAGCATTTT
TRBV29-1	NA	TRBJ2-2	once	CSVEEGGANTGELFF	TGCAGCGTTGAAGAGGGAGGCGCGAACACCGGGGAGCTGTTTTTT
TRBV27	TRBD1	TRBJ1-1	NA	CASSLRWTGTGRTEAFF	TGTGCCAGCAGTTTAAGGTGGACGGGGACAGGGAGGACTGAAGCTTTCTTT
TRBV12-5	NA	TRBJ2-1	NA	CASGLVPGIFLMRYNEQFF	TGTGCTAGTGGTTTGGTACCCGGGATCTTTCTAATGAGATACAATGAGCAGTTCTTC
TRBV6-1	NA	TRBJ1-5	NA	CASSEQGGGYQPQHF	TGTGCCAGCAGTGAACAGGGAGGTGGCTATCAGCCCCAGCATTTT
TRBV7-6	NA	TRBJ1-2	NA	CASSPSERSGVRSYGYTF	TGTGCCAGCAGCCCATCGGAACGTAGTGGAGTTCGGAGCTATGGCTACACCTTC
TRBV2	NA	TRBJ1-2	NA	CASSEARGYGYTF	TGTGCCAGCAGTGAAGCGCGAGGCTATGGCTACACCTTC
TRBV20-1	NA	TRBJ1-1	NA	CSIEDTEAFF	TGCAGTATCGAGGACACTGAAGCTTTCTTT
TRBV12-3/TRBV12-4	NA	TRBJ2-7	NA	CASSLNREREQYF	TGTGCCAGCAGTTTAAACAGGGAACGGGAGCAGTACTTC
TRBV9	TRBD1	TRBJ2-7	once	CASSAGDSSYEQYF	TGTGCCAGCAGCGCCGGGGACAGCTCCTACGAGCAGTACTTC
TRBV9	NA	TRBJ2-3	NA	CASSKAGSTDTQYF	TGTGCCAGCAGTAAGGCGGGGAGCACAGATACGCAGTATTTT
TRBV2	TRBD2	TRBJ2-3	NA	CARSTSGGPSTDTQYF	TGTGCCAGGTCGACTAGCGGGGGACCTAGCACAGATACGCAGTATTTT
TRBV9	NA	TRBJ2-1	NA	CASSPEGGRFEQFF	TGTGCCAGCAGCCCCGAGGGCGGTAGGTTTGAGCAGTTCTTC
TRBV19	NA	TRBJ2-7	NA	CASRKGGTYEQYF	TGTGCCAGTCGCAAGGGGGGGACCTACGAGCAGTACTTC
TRBV5-8	NA	TRBJ1-1	few	CASSLWGENTEAFF	TGTGCCAGCAGCTTGTGGGGAGAGAACACTGAAGCTTTCTTT
TRBV20-1	NA	TRBJ1-1	NA	CSAPMNTEAFF	TGCAGTGCTCCAATGAACACTGAAGCTTTCTTT
TRBV5-1	TRBD2	TRBJ2-2	NA	CASSPGLAGGHTGELFF	TGCGCCAGCAGCCCGGGACTAGCGGGGGGTCACACCGGGGAGCTGTTTTTT
TRBV5-1	NA	TRBJ2-6	NA	CASSLGQHSGANVLTF	TGCGCCAGCAGCTTGGGACAGCACTCTGGGGCCAACGTCCTGACTTTC
TRBV12-3/TRBV12-4	NA	TRBJ1-6	NA	CASSPRRYGSLHF	TGTGCCAGCAGCCCTCGGCGATACGGGTCCCTCCACTTT
TRBV13	NA	TRBJ1-2	NA	CASSFSGGVNYGYTF	TGTGCCAGCAGCTTCTCCGGAGGGGTCAACTATGGCTACACCTTC
TRBV19	NA	TRBJ1-1	NA	CASSSTPNTEAFF	TGTGCCAGTAGTTCCACACCGAACACTGAAGCTTTCTTT
TRBV12-3/TRBV12-4	NA	TRBJ1-1	NA	CASKVGRGTEAFF	TGTGCCAGCAAGGTCGGACGGGGCACTGAAGCTTTCTTT
TRBV19	TRBD1	TRBJ1-6	few	CASTDRDNSPLHF	TGTGCCAGTACGGACAGGGACAATTCACCCCTCCACTTT
TRBV9	TRBD1	TRBJ1-4	NA	CASSATGQGAEKLFF	TGTGCCAGCAGCGCGACCGGACAGGGAGCCGAAAAACTGTTTTTT